This passage covers 19 T cell receptor beta chains from one sample sequenced in a study of Ad26.COV2.S vaccination and SARS-CoV-2 variants. TCRdb's table, derived via immunoSEQ multiplex PCR, lists solely in-frame clones and lacks some. The data contain about 460,000 clones, 80% to 90% of them singletons. As to treatment: roughly 18 received Ad26.COV2.S at low or high dose, single or two shots; about 5 received placebo; per-sample allocation not given. Specimen acquisition occurred on day 63 following the initial vaccine or placebo injection. The source material was peripheral blood, sampled in a trial of Ad26.COV2.S vaccine versus placebo. These TCRs come from a person between 18 and 65 years old who received the Ad26.COV2.S COVID-19 vaccine or a placebo.

This clone is a singleton in its sample. The chain joins TRBV7-9 to TRBJ1-4; maybe TRBD1 (5 bases). V dropped 3 bases and J dropped 7 bases, with 12 bases sitting between them. Germline CDR1 and CDR2: SEHNR and FQNEAQ (reference sequence). The CDR3 has 14 amino acids. CDR3 residues: CASSFREGSEKLFF. As DNA, the CDR3 is TGTGCCAGCAGCTTCAGGGAGGGGAGTGAAAAACTGTTTTTT. Full variable domain (missing parts from reference TRBV7-9 and TRBJ1-4): DTGVSQNPRHKITKRGQNVTFRCDPISEHNRLYWYRQTLGQGPEFLTYFQNEAQLEKSRLLSDRFSAERPKGSFSTLEIQRTEQGDSAMYLCASSFREGSEKLFFGSGTQLSVL.

The J gene is TRBJ2-1, the V gene TRBV6-5; 9 bases are shared with TRBD2. Trimming cost V 6 bases and J 4 bases; bases outside gene matches: 1. Germline V gene lookup returns CDR1 MNHEY and CDR2 SVGAGI. The CDR3 runs to 13 residues. This CDR3 is CASRTSGYNEQFF. CDR3 sequence (DNA): TGTGCCAGCAGGACTAGCGGATACAATGAGCAGTTCTTC.

V usage is TRBV29-1 and J usage is TRBJ2-7; 10 bases agree with TRBD1. Germline values: CDR1 SQVTM, CDR2 ANQGSEA. The CDR3 loop spans 14 amino acids. V dropped 7 bases and J dropped 4; count of bases not matched to a gene: 10. The CDR3 DNA follows: TGCAGCGCCAAAACCGGGACAGGGGCATACGAGCAGTACTTC. This sequence encodes CSAKTGTGAYEQYF.

The rearrangement links TRBV6-5 to TRBJ1-4, with D possibly matching TRBD1 (5 bases). Trimming removed 6 bases from V and 6 bases from J, with 17 bases in between. Germline assignment: CDR1 MNHEY and CDR2 SVGAGI. This CDR3 spans 15 amino acids. This chain's CDR3 is CASRPSGWVDEKLFF. The CDR3 DNA reads TGTGCCAGCAGACCCTCAGGGTGGGTGGATGAAAAACTGTTTTTT.

The chain links TRBV19 to TRBJ2-7; 9 nucleotides line up with TRBD1. CDR1 is LNHDA, CDR2 SQIVND, per germline (reference sequence). CDR3 length: 16 amino acids. With V trimmed by 3 bases and J by 5 bases, 11 bases remained unmatched. CDR3 amino acids: CASSMPLRTGEDEQYF. The CDR3 DNA sequence: TGTGCCAGTAGTATGCCCCTAAGGACAGGGGAGGACGAGCAGTACTTC.

V usage is TRBV5-5 and J usage is TRBJ1-1, with 10 positions matching TRBD1. The junction had 9 bases not matched to a gene; V was cut back by 0 bases and J by 4 bases. This CDR3 region has 17 residues. Germline-derived CDR1 and CDR2 are SGHKS and YYEKEE (reference sequence). In DNA form, the CDR3 reads TGTGCCAGCAGCTTGGAGCGACAGGGGGCGACAAGCACTGAAGCTTTCTTT. It encodes CASSLERQGATSTEAFF.

This chain joins TRBV9 and TRBJ2-1; D unclear. Looked up from germline, CDR1 is SGDLS and CDR2 is YYNGEE. The CDR3 is 11 residues long. The V end lost 7 bases, the J end lost 6 bases, and 8 bases lay between the germline ends. DNA for the CDR3: TGTGCCAGCGGCCCGCGCAATGAGCAGTTCTTC. Residues: CASGPRNEQFF.

The DNA for the CDR3 is TGTGCCAGCAGCTTCACAGGGATGGGGTCCACAGATACGCAGTATTTT. This translates into CASSFTGMGSTDTQYF. The genes are TRBV5-4 and TRBJ2-3, with D tentatively TRBD1 (6 bases). The germline V gene encodes CDR1 SGHNT and CDR2 YYREEE (reference sequence). Trimming pared 2 bases from V and 2 bases from J, leaving 15 bases between. The length of the CDR3 is 16 residues.

The CDR3 nucleotides are TGTGCCAGTAGTGGTGTTGGCACTGAAGCTTTCTTT. Translation: CASSGVGTEAFF. The V and J genes are TRBV19 and TRBJ1-1; D not resolved. The V end was cut by 5 bases, the J end by 4 bases, with 8 bases between. The CDR3 has 12 residues. CDR1 and CDR2 from the germline V gene are LNHDA and SQIVND (reference sequence).

With respect to this clone: This sample includes further DNA sequences coding for the same CDR3. This sequence joins TRBV5-1 and TRBJ2-1; 11 bases agree with TRBD2. Germline assignment: CDR1 SGHRS and CDR2 YFSETQ. The CDR3 is 16 residues long. Unmatched junction bases numbered 3, after V lost 0 bases and J lost 4 bases. In DNA form, the CDR3 reads TGCGCCAGCAGCTTGGGAGGACTAGCGGGTTACAATGAGCAGTTCTTC. This gives the protein CASSLGGLAGYNEQFF.

The chain joins TRBV7-9 to TRBJ1-5; 7 bases map to TRBD1. This CDR3 is built from 15 residues. Germline loops: CDR1 SEHNR, CDR2 FQNEAQ (reference sequence). V lost 1 base to trimming and J lost 12 bases; unmatched junction nucleotides: 12. CDR3 loop: CASSLGGIRDSIQHF. The CDR3 DNA is TGTGCCAGCAGCTTAGGGGGGATAAGGGACAGCATCCAGCATTTT.

The V and J genes are TRBV7-8 and TRBJ2-7; D not certain. Germline V gives CDR1 SGHVS, CDR2 FQNEAQ. Trimming left V 2 bases short and J 4 bases short, with 6 bases between. The CDR3 has 12 residues. The DNA for the CDR3 is TGTGCCAGCAGCTTACGGATGTACGAGCAGTACTTC. Translation: CASSLRMYEQYF.

The chain links TRBV19 to TRBJ1-5; D remains unclear. Germline V gene sequence: CDR1 LNHDA, CDR2 SQIVND (reference sequence). The CDR3 runs to 14 residues. Trimming removed 5 bases at V and 6 bases at J, with 14 bases between. CDR3 DNA sequence: TGTGCCAGTAGTCCAGGAGCGGTCGGTCAGCCCCAGCATTTT. It is translated as CASSPGAVGQPQHF.

V gene TRBV27 combines with J gene TRBJ1-5; D is uncertain. The CDR3 length is 13 residues. Trimming removed 5 bases at V and 2 bases at J, with 7 bases between. Looked up from germline, CDR1 is MNHEY and CDR2 is SMNVEV (reference sequence). This CDR3 is CASSPPGNQPQHF. DNA for the CDR3: TGTGCCAGCAGTCCCCCTGGCAATCAGCCCCAGCATTTT.

This clone was recorded once. The chain has TRBV20-1 and TRBJ2-7; the match to TRBD2 covers 9 bases. Germline-derived CDR1 and CDR2 are DFQATT and SNEGSKA (reference sequence). V trimming: 3 bases; J trimming: 2 bases; junction bases outside the gene matches: 2. The CDR3 is 13 residues long. CDR3: CSASRGGAYEQYF. Here the CDR3 DNA reads TGCAGTGCTAGTCGCGGGGGGGCCTACGAGCAGTACTTC.

The rearrangement links TRBV4-1 to TRBJ2-3, with D possibly being TRBD1 or TRBD2 (5 bases each). CDR3 length equals 15 residues. The germline V gene encodes CDR1 MGHRA and CDR2 YSYEKL. V lost 3 bases, J lost 0 bases, and 10 bases lay in between. CDR3 in DNA: TGCGCCAGCAGCCAGACCTGGGGGAGCACAGATACGCAGTATTTT. It specifies CASSQTWGSTDTQYF.

There are a few counts of this clone. This chain connects TRBV18 to TRBJ1-3, with D unresolved. The CDR3 is 15 residues long. V lost 0 bases and J 0 bases, leaving 6 bases between the germline ends. The V gene's germline CDR1 is KGHSH and CDR2 LQKENI. This CDR3 is CASSPPGISGNTIYF. The CDR3 DNA is TGTGCCAGCTCACCACCAGGCATCTCTGGAAACACCATATATTTT.

The chain employs TRBV10-3 and TRBJ2-3, with 13 bases matching TRBD2. CDR3 length: 17 residues. The V segment lost 6 bases and the J segment 1 base; nucleotides outside the gene matches: 7. The V gene's germline CDR1 is ENHRY and CDR2 SYGVKD. CDR3 residues: CAIRTTGTSGGTDTQYF. The CDR3 DNA follows: TGTGCCATCAGAACAACCGGGACTAGCGGGGGCACAGATACGCAGTATTTT.

The chain is built from TRBV6-5 and TRBJ2-6; 7 bases are shared with TRBD1. CDR3 length: 15 amino acids. V dropped 2 bases and J dropped 2; count of bases not matched to a gene: 0. Germline-derived CDR1 and CDR2 are MNHEY and SVGAGI. The CDR3 protein is CASSYRGPGANVLTF. The CDR3 bases are TGTGCCAGCAGTTACAGGGGGCCTGGGGCCAACGTCCTGACTTTC.